The rows below give T cell receptor beta chains drawn from one sample of a study of blood T cell repertoires in COVID-19. The assay was immunoSEQ multiplex PCR, and TCRdb's table has in-frame clones only and misses some. The data contain 130,000 or so clones, 86% of them singletons. What was sequenced was peripheral blood. These receptors all come from a woman aged 55 to 70 with acute or convalescent COVID-19. The CDR3 runs from the conserved cysteine through the conserved F or W. The D gene is left open where the match is weak. Some rows have no size entry. The others give once, few or many, or a class for an expanded clone.

cdr3_nt cdr3_aa clone_size d_call cdr3_length j_call v_call
TGTGCCAACCCAGATGGGACAGGGAATGACGAGCAGTACTTC CANPDGTGNDEQYF NA TRBD1 14 TRBJ2-7 TRBV9
TGCGCCAGCAGCCCCCTCAAGGGACTAGCGGGGGAGATGACGCGGTCAGATACGCAGTATTTT CASSPLKGLAGEMTRSDTQYF NA TRBD2 21 TRBJ2-3 TRBV10-2
TGTGCCAGCAGCCAAGATAGGAGTCGGCAAGAGACCCAGTACTTC CASSQDRSRQETQYF NA NA 15 TRBJ2-5 TRBV4-2
TGTGCCAGCAGCAGGGAGAGCTCCTATAATTCACCCCTCCACTTT CASSRESSYNSPLHF few NA 15 TRBJ1-6 TRBV7-2
TGTGCCAGCAGCCCCCGACTGAGCGGGGGCCCCTACGAGCAGTACTTC CASSPRLSGGPYEQYF NA TRBD2 16 TRBJ2-7 TRBV5-4
TGTGCCACCGTATATAACAGGGGGAACACTGAAGCTTTCTTT CATVYNRGNTEAFF few TRBD1 14 TRBJ1-1 TRBV10-3
TGTGCCAGCAGTTTCATGCGGGGGGAGACCCAGTACTTC CASSFMRGETQYF NA TRBD2 13 TRBJ2-5 TRBV27
TGTGCCAGCAGTCCAACGGGGTACAATCAGCCCCAGCATTTT CASSPTGYNQPQHF NA NA 14 TRBJ1-5 TRBV28
TGTGCCAGCAGCCAAGAGGGCGGCAGCACAGGGCTCCGGGCTGAAAAACTGTTTTTT CASSQEGGSTGLRAEKLFF NA NA 19 TRBJ1-4 TRBV4-2
TGTGCCAGTAGTATAGGAGGGTCCAATTCACCCCTCCACTTT CASSIGGSNSPLHF NA NA 14 TRBJ1-6 TRBV19
TGTGCCAGCAGCCCACACACTAGCGGGGGTGAGACCCAGTACTTC CASSPHTSGGETQYF NA TRBD2 15 TRBJ2-5 TRBV9
TGTGCCTGGAGTGCGGGGTTGAATCAGCCCCAGCATTTT CAWSAGLNQPQHF few NA 13 TRBJ1-5 TRBV30
TGTGCCAGCAGATCGCGGGCAGATACGCAGTATTTT CASRSRADTQYF NA NA 12 TRBJ2-3 TRBV6-5
TGTGCCAGCAGTAAGATAGCGAGTGAGCAGTTCTTC CASSKIASEQFF NA NA 12 TRBJ2-1 TRBV5-6
TGTGCCAGCAGTTTTTTAACAGGCCGGGATGAAAAACTGTTTTTT CASSFLTGRDEKLFF NA NA 15 TRBJ1-4 TRBV28
TGCGCCAGCAGCTTGGCGGGACAGTCCCAAGAGACCCAGTACTTC CASSLAGQSQETQYF NA TRBD1 15 TRBJ2-5 TRBV5-1
TGTGCTAGCAGCTTAGACGTGGAGACTGAAGCTTTCTTT CASSLDVETEAFF few NA 13 TRBJ1-1 TRBV7-7
TGCGCCAGCAGTCAATCAGGGGGTTGCTACGAGCAGTACTTC CASSQSGGCYEQYF NA NA 14 TRBJ2-7 TRBV23-1
TGTGCCAGCAGTTACCCACGAACAAACACTGAAGCTTTCTTT CASSYPRTNTEAFF NA NA 14 TRBJ1-1 TRBV6-6
TGTGCCAGCAGCGTTACAGCGGGGGGGCCAAACACAGATACGCAGTATTTT CASSVTAGGPNTDTQYF NA TRBD2 17 TRBJ2-3 TRBV9
TGTGCCAGCAGTGACAGGGCCGGGACTGAAGCTTTCTTT CASSDRAGTEAFF NA NA 13 TRBJ1-1 TRBV2
TGTGCCAGCAGCCAAGGAGCGGGGAACACAGATACGCAGTATTTT CASSQGAGNTDTQYF NA TRBD2 15 TRBJ2-3 TRBV2
TGTGCCTGGAAGGAGGACAGGGGGCCGTACGAGCAGTACTTC CAWKEDRGPYEQYF NA TRBD1 14 TRBJ2-7 TRBV30
TGTGCCAGCAGCCAAGTGCTAGCGGGGGGATACGAGCAGTACTTC CASSQVLAGGYEQYF NA TRBD2 15 TRBJ2-7 TRBV3-1/TRBV3-2
TGTGCCAGCTCATTTACAGGGGCTAGCACAGATACGCAGTATTTT CASSFTGASTDTQYF NA TRBD1 15 TRBJ2-3 TRBV18
TGCGCCAGCAGCTTGGACGGGAAAGGTGGCTACACCTTC CASSLDGKGGYTF NA NA 13 TRBJ1-2 TRBV5-1